This is a list of T cell receptor beta chains from one sample in a study of OX40 agonist ivuxolimab in advanced cancers. Sequencing was performed with immunoSEQ multiplex PCR; in TCRdb, only in-frame clones are kept and a portion is missing. The data show about 58,000 clones, approximately 90% seen once. This specimen was CD4+ or CD8+ T cells sorted from blood, taken in a trial of the OX40 agonist ivuxolimab. The receptors derive from an adult with an advanced solid tumor such as melanoma, head and neck, liver or kidney cancer. The CDR3 runs from the conserved cysteine through the conserved F or W. A D gene is named only where the DNA matches it firmly. Clone size, where shown, is once, few, many, or a class for clones that have expanded.

j_call	d_call	clone_size	v_call	cdr3_nt	cdr3_aa
TRBJ2-3	NA	few	TRBV6-1	TGTGCCAGCAGTGAACTCACAGATACGCAGTATTTT	CASSELTDTQYF
TRBJ2-7	TRBD2	NA	TRBV4-1	TGCGCCAGCAGCCAAGTCGTGACAGACGGGACTAGCGGTTCTACCTACGAGCAGTACTTC	CASSQVVTDGTSGSTYEQYF
TRBJ2-1	NA	NA	TRBV5-6	TGTGCCAGCAGCCCACAGGGAGGCCTCTACAATGAGCAGTTCTTC	CASSPQGGLYNEQFF
TRBJ2-4	NA	NA	TRBV11-3	TGTGCCAGCAGCTCTCCGCCTCACGAATTCCAACTAGCCAAAAACATTCAGTACTTC	CASSSPPHEFQLAKNIQYF
TRBJ2-1	TRBD2	NA	TRBV7-6	TGTGCCAGCAGCTTAGACGCCCTAGCGGGAGTGAGGGAGCAGTTCTTC	CASSLDALAGVREQFF
TRBJ1-4	NA	NA	TRBV7-8	TGTGCCAGCAGCCCGGATGAAAAACTGTTTTTT	CASSPDEKLFF
TRBJ2-6	NA	NA	TRBV19	TGTGCCAGTAGTATAGAACGGTCTGGGGCCAACGTCCTGACTTTC	CASSIERSGANVLTF
TRBJ2-5	NA	NA	TRBV7-8	TGTGCCAGCAGCCAAGCACTAGTTGTGAAAGAGACCCAGTACTTC	CASSQALVVKETQYF
TRBJ2-7	TRBD1	NA	TRBV28	TGTGCCAGCAGCCCGGTGGGACAGGGAGCCTACGAGCAGTACTTC	CASSPVGQGAYEQYF
TRBJ2-4	NA	NA	TRBV5-1	TGCGCCAGCAGCTTGGCCTATGGGGACAACATTCAGTACTTC	CASSLAYGDNIQYF
TRBJ2-3	TRBD2	NA	TRBV6-6	TGTGCCAGCAGTTACGGGTCTAGCGGCGCCACAGATACGCAGTATTTT	CASSYGSSGATDTQYF
TRBJ2-3	TRBD2	once	TRBV18	TGTGCCAGCTCATCTGGACTAGCGCCTAGCACAGATACGCAGTATTTT	CASSSGLAPSTDTQYF